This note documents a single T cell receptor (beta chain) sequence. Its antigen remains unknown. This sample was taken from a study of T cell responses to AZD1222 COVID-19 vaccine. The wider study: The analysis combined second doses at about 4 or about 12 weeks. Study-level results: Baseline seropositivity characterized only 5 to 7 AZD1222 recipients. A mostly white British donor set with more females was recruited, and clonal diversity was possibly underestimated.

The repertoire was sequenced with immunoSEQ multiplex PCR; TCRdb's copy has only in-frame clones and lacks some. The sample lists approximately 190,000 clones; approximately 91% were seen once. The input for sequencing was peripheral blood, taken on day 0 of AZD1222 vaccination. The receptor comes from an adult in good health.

The CDR3 protein is CASSLGGRFGNEQFF. CDR3 in DNA: TGTGCCAGTAGTTTGGGGGGGAGATTTGGGAATGAGCAGTTCTTC. This chain joins TRBV19 and TRBJ2-1; 7 nucleotides agree with TRBD2. This CDR3 comprises 15 residues. V gave up 5 bases and J gave up 7 bases; unmatched junction bases: 11. Germline loops: CDR1 LNHDA, CDR2 SQIVND (reference sequence).